This entry describes one TCR beta chain. This clone was seen more than once but under ten times. Its antigen is unknown. The record has no base qualities; no much larger clone is one base away. Each donor gave one peripheral blood draw, about 110 mL on average, collected into heparinised tubes. A BD FACSAria II and a panel including CD45RO, CCR7, CD25, CD127, CD95 and CD27 were used to sort naive, central memory, regulatory and stem cell-like memory CD4+ T cells. A purity above 98% was achieved for all sorted populations. PBMCs were separated immediately by Lymphoprep density gradient centrifugation and were stained directly, without being cultured. So that batch effects would be minimized, each experiment stained and sorted samples in pairs, pairing one healthy donor with one patient. The High Capacity cDNA Reverse Transcription Kit was used to reverse transcribe all of the isolated RNA, meaning that expressed TCRB transcripts were what got sequenced. Deep immunoSEQ sequencing was performed on naive, central memory and regulatory T cell samples, with an average of roughly 3.3 million total reads per sample. After sorted cells were lysed in RLT buffer, RNA was extracted with DNase-treated RNeasy Micro or Mini kits, with the choice depending on cell number. To prevent cross-contamination, each cell subset was processed individually, whereas patient and healthy donor samples were processed jointly. The immunoSEQ multiplex PCR was used to amplify TCRB sequences from cDNA, generating 87-bp fragments that spanned the CDR3 region. The amplicons were sequenced using the Illumina HiSeq platform. Per the original workflow: PCR bias was computationally corrected using synthetic template baselines, reads within Hamming distance 2 were collapsed, and singletons that could not be merged were discarded. By aligning reads against IMGT, V, D and J genes, CDR3 length, and insertions or deletions at six rearrangement sites were assigned. Clonotype counts were normalized to sorted cell number within each subset before computing true diversity and Gini coefficients with the tcR R package. The overlap coefficient, calculated on TCRB nucleotide sequences, was used to quantify repertoire sharing. TCRdb carries this immuneACCESS record with in-frame sequences only. Its versions omit some clonotypes, under half of them owing to an unresolved V gene in the studies checked, with the rest unexplained. The V and J calls and clone size are taken from that table; D and trimming were inferred from the DNA. This sample comprises around 300,000 clones, 7.5% to 9.5% of them detected only once. Roughly 1% of the sample belongs to the ten largest clones.

CDR1 and CDR2 are read off the germline V gene (reference sequence) as SEHNR and FQNEAQ. The CDR3 measures 13 amino acids from cysteine to phenylalanine. Here the CDR3 DNA is all that survives: 39 bases in frame from base 1. V loses 5 bases of germline sequence and J loses 1 base, and the interval between the two ends is 8 bases. These data are taken from a study of beta chain features in type 1 diabetes listed by TCRdb under 2018. Broadly, across the study: Patients and healthy donors did not differ in mean age, gender distribution, total cell number or subset yield. A total of roughly 99,000,000 sorted cells were examined across all samples, and the number of cells per subset was strongly correlated with RNA yield. In the study, recently diagnosed type 1 diabetes patients and matched healthy donors were compared on the TCRB repertoires of their sorted circulating CD4+ T cell subsets. Whereas all 30 or so donors provided naive and central memory subsets, regulatory and stem cell-like memory subsets were isolated from just 8 patients and roughly 8 healthy donors.

Here is what the overall study found, with its caveats: A moderate but significant shortening of TCRB CDR3 length was observed in type 1 diabetes patients in all four CD4+ subsets. Only small numbers of individuals were included in the HLA sub-analyses, which left unresolved whether HLA type had any influence on TCRB rearrangement. Naive, central memory and regulatory TCRB repertoires appeared to be more similar among patients than among healthy donors. Shorter templates might have been favored by PCR, but patient and control samples were amplified and corrected together, so both groups would have been affected equally by any skew. Because cDNA was sequenced instead of genomic DNA, activated cells with high expression could be over-represented, although the groups did not differ in activation or CD3 levels. Fewer insertions and more nucleotide deletions at VDJ recombination sites were observed in patients with type 1 diabetes, implying thymic rearrangement abnormalities.

The specimen was central memory CD4+ T cells from blood. The TCR sequence derives from a woman between 18 and 30 years old in good health. Recombination joined TRBV7-9 with TRBJ1-1; the D gene assignment is ambiguous. The CDR3 corresponds to CASSPDTNTEAFF. Read as DNA, the sequence is TGTGCCAGCAGCCCCGACACGAACACTGAAGCTTTCTTT.